This T cell receptor beta chain originates from a study of CXCR3-negative and CXCR3-positive naive CD8 T cells. Study results and caveats: Comparison of naive cells showed more hydrophobic TRB CDR3s in CXCR3-positive than in CXCR3-negative naive cells.

By phenotype, naive CD8+ T cells were CD45RO-CCR7+CD27+CD95-. Via 5' RACE with UMI labels, TRB cDNA libraries were prepared. Following a re-call of the 5' RACE reads, TCRdb has one entry per CDR3 protein and lacks DNA. This sample's clone table lists approximately 89,000 distinct CDR3 sequences. As concerns this clonotype: Its specificity is unknown.

CDR3 length: 15 amino acids. Germline V gene lookup returns CDR1 SQVTM and CDR2 ANQGSEA. The chain recombines TRBV29-1 with TRBJ2-3; the TRBD2 assignment by TCRdb is unverifiable without DNA. The origin of this receptor is a human donor in good health. Some clones in this sample may be carry-over from other donors' samples. Sequencing was done on a sample of naive CXCR3+ CD8+ T cells from blood. Noted subset: CD45RO-CCR7+CD27+CD95- naive CD8+ T cells expressing CXCR3 (TNR3+). The chain's CDR3 is CSATLTTMGTDTQYF.